These 15 T cell receptor beta chains were sequenced from one sample in a study of long-term antiretroviral therapy in people with HIV. The libraries were made with immunoSEQ v3.0 at survey level. The data were produced by immunoSEQ multiplex PCR, yet TCRdb's version contains in-frame clones alone and is incomplete. Among tens of thousands of clones listed, over 80% were seen once. Sequencing was performed on unsorted PBMCs, taken about 2.7 years after starting antiretroviral therapy. The receptors were gathered from a man aged 25 to 40 with HIV.

The chain uses TRBV19 and TRBJ1-1; D is ambiguous. The CDR3 covers 13 residues. Germline values: CDR1 LNHDA, CDR2 SQIVND (reference sequence). Trimming stripped 3 bases from V and 4 bases from J, with 9 bases between. The CDR3 here is CASSISRGTEAFF. The CDR3 nucleotides are TGTGCCAGTAGTATCAGTCGCGGCACTGAAGCTTTCTTT. Full variable domain (missing parts from reference TRBV19 and TRBJ1-1): DGGITQSPKYLFRKEGQNVTLSCEQNLNHDAMYWYRQDPGQGLRLIYYSQIVNDFQKGDIAEGYSVSREKKESFPLTVTSAQKNPTAFYLCASSISRGTEAFFGQGTRLTVV.

The chain uses TRBV6-6 and TRBJ1-5; 11 nucleotides match TRBD1. CDR3 size: 14 residues. V lost 7 bases and J lost 5; bases outside the gene matches: 4. In germline, CDR1 is MNHNY, CDR2 SVGAGI (reference sequence). The CDR3 loop is CASTGQGAHQPQHF. CDR3 in DNA: TGTGCCAGCACCGGACAGGGGGCGCATCAGCCCCAGCATTTT.

This chain connects TRBV11-2 to TRBJ2-3; possible D gene TRBD1, 7 bases. Germline lookup yields CDR1 SGHAT and CDR2 FQNNGV. The CDR3 is 16 amino acids. V lost 4 bases and J 3 bases, leaving 17 bases between the germline ends. CDR3 region: CASSSQGWGVTDTQYF. CDR3 DNA sequence: TGTGCCAGCAGCTCACAGGGGTGGGGGGTTACAGATACGCAGTATTTT.

The V gene is TRBV19, the J gene TRBJ1-6, with a possible D match to TRBD1 (6 bases). Trimming removed 6 bases at V and 5 bases at J, with 20 bases between. The CDR3 covers 17 residues. Germline V gives CDR1 LNHDA, CDR2 SQIVND (reference sequence). Written as DNA, the CDR3 is TGTGCCAGTAGCCAGTCCCAACGACAGGTTAATAATTCACCCCTCCACTTT. Residues: CASSQSQRQVNNSPLHF.

The CDR3 DNA sequence: TGTGCCAGCAGCTTCGGGGGGGCCCGTGCCAATGAGCAGTTCTTC. This translates into CASSFGGARANEQFF. The genes are TRBV7-2 and TRBJ2-1; 8 bases match TRBD2. This CDR3 is built from 15 residues. Losses at the gene ends were 3 bases for V and 6 bases for J; bases not matched to a gene: 7. Germline-derived CDR1 and CDR2 are SGHTA and FQGNSA.

The V and J genes are TRBV13 and TRBJ2-7; possible D gene TRBD2, 7 bases. V dropped 6 bases and J dropped 6 bases, with 21 bases sitting between them. The V gene's germline CDR1 is PRHDT and CDR2 FYEKMQ (reference sequence). The CDR3 has 15 residues. The CDR3 nucleotides are TGTGCCAGCAGAGAGGGGGGGGGCAGGGGTGGCGAGCAGTACTTC. Its protein is CASREGGGRGGEQYF.

This chain joins TRBV30 and TRBJ1-4; D gene ambiguous. CDR1 and CDR2 (germline): GTSNPN, SVGIG (reference sequence). The ends were cut back, 6 bases at V and 4 bases at J, with 9 bases in the middle. The CDR3 sequence is 12 residues long. The CDR3 reads CACRTRNEKLFF. In DNA, the CDR3 is TGTGCCTGCCGGACCCGTAATGAAAAACTGTTTTTT.

The J gene is TRBJ2-4, the V gene TRBV5-1, with a tentative D call TRBD2 (6 bases). Looked up from germline, CDR1 is SGHRS and CDR2 is YFSETQ. CDR3 length equals 15 residues. V was cut by 4 bases and J by 0 bases, with 11 bases left in between. The DNA of the CDR3 is TGCGCCAGCAGCCCCTATAGCGGAGCCAAAAACATTCAGTACTTC. It codes for CASSPYSGAKNIQYF.

This rearrangement joins TRBV11-3 to TRBJ1-1; unclear D gene. Germline-derived CDR1 and CDR2 are SGHNT and YENEEA. Trimming took off 1 base at V and 0 bases at J, with 6 bases between the two ends. CDR3 size: 14 residues. Here the CDR3 DNA reads TGTGCCAGCAGCTTAGGTTCAGTGAACACTGAAGCTTTCTTT. As protein: CASSLGSVNTEAFF.

The chain has TRBV19 and TRBJ2-1; D perhaps matches TRBD2 (6 bases). Germline V gene data show CDR1 as LNHDA and CDR2 as SQIVND (reference sequence). This CDR3 comprises 15 residues. V gave up 1 base and J gave up 5 bases, with 12 bases separating them. CDR3 nucleotides: TGTGCCAGTAGTATAGTTGGGGGGTCAAACAATGAGCAGTTCTTC. Protein product: CASSIVGGSNNEQFF.

The rearrangement links TRBV10-1 to TRBJ2-5, with a tentative D call TRBD2 (6 bases). V lost 0 bases and J lost 5, with 10 bases in between. Germline V gene lookup returns CDR1 WNHNN and CDR2 SYGVQD (reference sequence). This CDR3 contains 14 residues. CDR3 region: CASSESTSSETQYF. DNA for the CDR3: TGCGCCAGCAGTGAGTCTACTAGCTCGGAGACCCAGTACTTC.

The rearrangement uses TRBV5-1 and TRBJ1-1; tentative D call: TRBD1 (5 bases). V was cut by 7 bases and J by 3 bases, with 16 bases left in between. The CDR3 length is 14 residues. CDR1 is SGHRS, CDR2 YFSETQ, per germline. The CDR3 bases are TGCGCCAGCCGGAGGGACGGAATATACACTGAAGCTTTCTTT. Protein sequence: CASRRDGIYTEAFF. Based on the CDR3 plus reference TRBV5-1 and TRBJ1-1, the full variable domain is KAGVTQTPRYLIKTRGQQVTLSCSPISGHRSVSWYQQTPGQGLQFLFEYFSETQRNKGNFPGRFSGRQFSNSRSEMNVSTLELGDSALYLCASRRDGIYTEAFFGQGTRLTVV.

The rearrangement uses TRBV28 and TRBJ2-7, with D possibly being TRBD2 (5 bases). There are 13 residues in the CDR3. Trimming pared 3 bases from V and 4 bases from J, leaving 10 bases between. Germline V gives CDR1 MDHEN, CDR2 SYDVKM. CDR3 residues: CASSFGELYEQYF. The CDR3 region has the DNA TGTGCCAGCAGTTTCGGGGAGCTTTACGAGCAGTACTTC.

The chain recombines TRBV5-4 with TRBJ2-7; TRBD1 matches 9 bases. The V segment lost 4 bases and the J segment 3 bases; nucleotides outside the gene matches: 8. CDR1 and CDR2 (germline): SGHNT, YYREEE (reference sequence). The CDR3 loop spans 15 amino acids. The CDR3 loop is CASSGGGQGHYEQYF. In DNA, the CDR3 is TGTGCCAGCAGCGGAGGGGGACAGGGTCACTACGAGCAGTACTTC.

The CDR3 DNA reads TGTGCCAGCAGCCCTAGACAGGGGGGAGCGACCTTC. It specifies CASSPRQGGATF. The rearrangement links TRBV9 to TRBJ1-2; 9 bases match TRBD1. V was clipped by 4 bases and J by 14 bases; unmatched bases: 9. Germline loops: CDR1 SGDLS, CDR2 YYNGEE. There are 12 residues in the CDR3.